The present entry profiles one T cell receptor (beta chain) with its context. Its antigen specificity is not known. Base quality data are lacking; no much larger clone is found one base away. The time point label, as the study defines it: progressive disease on ibrutinib. For TCR beta library preparation, approximately 1.8 micrograms of genomic DNA was extracted from cryopreserved PBMCs. High-throughput TCR beta sequencing was performed on longitudinal blood samples from CLL patients receiving ibrutinib monotherapy. The patients took part in an open-label, single-center phase 2 trial of ibrutinib monotherapy. This sample stems from a study of cytotoxic CD8 clonotypes in ibrutinib-treated CLL (dated by TCRdb to about 2021). The study in broad terms: The cohort was composed of about 10 relapsed/refractory and around 14 treatment-naive patients; IGHV unmutated status was identified in 17 patients. Partial responses were observed in about 25 patients and complete responses in 2; after a median follow-up of around 64 months, remission was maintained in 14 patients and progression was observed in approximately 12. Response samples were taken after a median of roughly eleven months on treatment, ranging from about 6 to 36 months. An average of around 250,000 productive templates and some 100,000 productive rearrangements was obtained per sample. Of the approximately 86 people in the trial, around 24 had longitudinal samples available. Cryopreserved peripheral blood mononuclear cells were obtained before treatment, at response, and at either sustained remission or disease progression. Patients were still on ibrutinib when every remission and progressive disease sample was collected.

The full study reports these points: Baseline clonality was found to be higher than that of age-matched healthy donors and was strongly correlated with circulating CD8+ T-cell counts. An increase in clonality was observed at ibrutinib response, with clonality remaining stable during sustained remission and falling back toward baseline at progression. Lymph node repertoires were not examined, and the timing of sampling was not matched between patients in sustained remission and those whose disease progressed. Public clonotypes were rare and either shrank or stayed stable during treatment, and the rise in clonality at ibrutinib response reflected expansion of private clonotypes.

The CDR3 holds 17 amino acids from the cysteine to the phenylalanine. CDR3 DNA is the only sequence kept; it has 51 bases, read in frame from the first base. A MiSeq instrument was used for deep resolution sequencing, which targeted depths ranging from 1 in 1 million up to 1 in 200,000 T cells, with coverage averaging 10x for each clonotype. The immunoSEQ hsTCRB Kit was used to generate TCR beta libraries. The published analysis was carried out like this. Data were analyzed with ImmunoSEQ Data Assistant and ImmunoSEQ Analyzer, with V, D and J genes assigned per IMGT definitions. Clonality, which ranges from 0 to 1, was calculated by subtracting the normalized Shannon entropy of productive rearrangement frequencies from one. Only overrepresented clonotypes making up at least 0.05% of each patient's repertoire were included in the public clonotype analysis. Around 13 age-matched healthy donor repertoires from immuneACCESS were used as controls for clonality. The table comes from immuneACCESS by way of TCRdb, which keeps in-frame sequences with V and J called. Part of the clones is missing from these tables; in studies checked, under half for an unresolved V gene and the rest for unknown reasons. V, J and clone size are those of that table, while D and trimming were read from the DNA. This sample holds about 300,000 clones; 76% were observed only once. The ten largest clones add up to 5.6% of the sample.

The sample consisted of PBMCs, taken at disease progression, from a patient treated with ibrutinib. This receptor was identified in a human donor with chronic lymphocytic leukemia. Rearrangement joined TRBV21-1 to TRBJ1-3; the table assigns TRBD1, which was not confirmed against the DNA. TRBV21-1 is a pseudogene. CDR3 loop: CASSKEDRPVSGNTIYF. The sequenced DNA: TGTGCCAGCAGCAAAGAGGACAGACCCGTCTCTGGAAACACCATATATTTT.